This TCR beta chain was captured by sequencing in a study of T cells in Graves' hyperthyroidism and ophthalmopathy. Germline values: CDR1 DFQATT, CDR2 SNEGSKA (reference sequence). CDR3 length: 14 residues. V was trimmed by 6 bases and J by 2 bases, leaving 17 bases between them. The sample holds many counts of this clonotype. The antigen remains undetermined. For Graves' hyperthyroidism to be stable, ophthalmopathy could not progress within 18 months. General study results and limits: Most expanded thyroid clonotypes above 0.001 also appeared in blood. It was a median roughly 6.5 months before onset that the model predicted ophthalmopathy.

Researchers took RNA transcripts and amplified the TCR beta CDR3 regions from them. HTBI primers were employed in a first-round RT-PCR of the TCR CDR3. TCRdb reanalysed the multiplex PCR reads using MiXCR and keeps one entry per CDR3 protein. Here the sample spans 300,000 to 500,000 distinct CDR3 sequences, 15% being singletons. The rearrangement joins TRBV20-1 to TRBJ2-7; possibly TRBD1 for D (6 bases). The TCR sequence derives from a woman in her 30s with Graves' hyperthyroidism. The source material was blood. The chain's CDR3 is CSARTDSKAYEQYF. CDR3 in DNA: TGCAGTGCGCGAACGGACAGTAAGGCCTACGAGCAGTACTTC.